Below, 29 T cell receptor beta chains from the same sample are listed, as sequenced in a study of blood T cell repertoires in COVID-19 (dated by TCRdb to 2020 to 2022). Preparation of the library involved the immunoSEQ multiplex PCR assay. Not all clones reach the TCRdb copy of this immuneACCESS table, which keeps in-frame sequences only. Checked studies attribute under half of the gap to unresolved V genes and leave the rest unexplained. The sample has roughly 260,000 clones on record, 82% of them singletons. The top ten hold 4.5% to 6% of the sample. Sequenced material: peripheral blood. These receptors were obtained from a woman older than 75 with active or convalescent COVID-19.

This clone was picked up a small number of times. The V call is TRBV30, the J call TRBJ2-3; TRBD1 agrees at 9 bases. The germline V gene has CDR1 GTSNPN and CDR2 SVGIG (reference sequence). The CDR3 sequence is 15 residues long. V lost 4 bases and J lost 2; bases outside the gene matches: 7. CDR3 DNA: TGTGCCTGGAAGGGGGGACAGGGTCACACAGATACGCAGTATTTT. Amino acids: CAWKGGQGHTDTQYF.

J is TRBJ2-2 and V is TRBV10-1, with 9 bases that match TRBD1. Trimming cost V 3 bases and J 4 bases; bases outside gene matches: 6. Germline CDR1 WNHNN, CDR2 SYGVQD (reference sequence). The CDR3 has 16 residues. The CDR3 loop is CASSDPGTGTTGELFF. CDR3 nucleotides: TGCGCCAGCAGTGATCCCGGGACAGGGACCACCGGGGAGCTGTTTTTT.

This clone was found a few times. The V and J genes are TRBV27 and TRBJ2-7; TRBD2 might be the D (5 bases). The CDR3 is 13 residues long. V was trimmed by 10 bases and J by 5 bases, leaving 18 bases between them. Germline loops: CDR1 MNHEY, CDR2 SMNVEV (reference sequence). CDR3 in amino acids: CATRRNWGDEQYF. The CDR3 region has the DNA TGTGCCACCAGGCGGAACTGGGGAGACGAGCAGTACTTC.

Written as DNA, the CDR3 is TGTGCCATCAGTGGCCTGGGGACAGGGGGCAAGTACGAGCAGTACTTC. This codes for CAISGLGTGGKYEQYF. The rearrangement uses TRBV10-3 and TRBJ2-7; TRBD1 agrees at 12 bases. V trimming: 4 bases; J trimming: 4 bases; junction bases outside the gene matches: 8. This CDR3 is 16 amino acids long. The germline V gene encodes CDR1 ENHRY and CDR2 SYGVKD.

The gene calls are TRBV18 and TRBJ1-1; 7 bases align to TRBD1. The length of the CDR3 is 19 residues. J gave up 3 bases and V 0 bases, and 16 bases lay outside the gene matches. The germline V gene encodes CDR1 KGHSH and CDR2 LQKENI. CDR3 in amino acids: CASSPPVTTGPGGYTEAFF. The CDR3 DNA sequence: TGTGCCAGCTCACCACCGGTTACGACAGGCCCAGGGGGTTACACTGAAGCTTTCTTT.

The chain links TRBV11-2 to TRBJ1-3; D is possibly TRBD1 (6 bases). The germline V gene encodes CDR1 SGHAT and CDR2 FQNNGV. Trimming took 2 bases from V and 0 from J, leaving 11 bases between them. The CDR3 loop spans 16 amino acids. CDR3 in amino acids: CASSLYRGNSGNTIYF. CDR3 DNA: TGTGCCAGCAGCTTATATAGGGGGAACTCTGGAAACACCATATATTTT.

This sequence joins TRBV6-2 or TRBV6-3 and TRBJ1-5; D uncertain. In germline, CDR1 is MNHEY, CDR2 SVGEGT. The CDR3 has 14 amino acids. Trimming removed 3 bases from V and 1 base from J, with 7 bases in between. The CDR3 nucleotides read TGTGCCAGCAGTTATCAGGCGAGCAATCAGCCCCAGCATTTT. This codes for CASSYQASNQPQHF.

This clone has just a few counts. The CDR3 DNA reads TGTGCCAGCAGCTTAGCTGTGGGCAGACAAAATGAAAAACTGTTTTTT. Residues: CASSLAVGRQNEKLFF. The rearrangement uses TRBV7-2 and TRBJ1-4; D gene uncertain. The V end was cut by 0 bases, the J end by 5 bases, with 13 bases between. CDR3 length: 16 residues. Germline V lookup: CDR1 SGHTA, CDR2 FQGNSA.

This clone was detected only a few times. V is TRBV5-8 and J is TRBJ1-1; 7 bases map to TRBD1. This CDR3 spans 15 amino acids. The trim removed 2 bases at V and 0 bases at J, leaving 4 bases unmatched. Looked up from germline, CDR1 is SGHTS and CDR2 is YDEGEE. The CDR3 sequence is CASSLTGTVNTEAFF. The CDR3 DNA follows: TGTGCCAGCAGCTTAACCGGGACAGTGAACACTGAAGCTTTCTTT.

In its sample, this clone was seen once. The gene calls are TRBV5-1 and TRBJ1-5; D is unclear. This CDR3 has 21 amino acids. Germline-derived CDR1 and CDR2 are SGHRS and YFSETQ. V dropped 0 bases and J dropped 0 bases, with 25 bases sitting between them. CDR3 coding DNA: TGCGCCAGCAGCTTGGCCAGAGGGCGCGGGCCTAGTAGGTGTAGCAATCAGCCCCAGCATTTT. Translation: CASSLARGRGPSRCSNQPQHF. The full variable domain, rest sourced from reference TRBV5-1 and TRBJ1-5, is KAGVTQTPRYLIKTRGQQVTLSCSPISGHRSVSWYQQTPGQGLQFLFEYFSETQRNKGNFPGRFSGRQFSNSRSEMNVSTLELGDSALYLCASSLARGRGPSRCSNQPQHFGDGTRLSIL.

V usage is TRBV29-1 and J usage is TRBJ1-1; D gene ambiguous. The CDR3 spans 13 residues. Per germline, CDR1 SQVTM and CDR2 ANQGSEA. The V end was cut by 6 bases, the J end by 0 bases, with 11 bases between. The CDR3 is CSVADKLNTEAFF. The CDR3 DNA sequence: TGCAGCGTAGCAGACAAACTGAACACTGAAGCTTTCTTT.

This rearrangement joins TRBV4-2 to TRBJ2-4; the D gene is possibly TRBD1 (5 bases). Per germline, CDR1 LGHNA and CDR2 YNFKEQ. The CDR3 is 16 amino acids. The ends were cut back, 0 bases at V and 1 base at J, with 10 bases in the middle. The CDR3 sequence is CASSQDPGMAKNIQYF. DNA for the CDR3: TGTGCCAGCAGCCAAGATCCAGGGATGGCCAAAAACATTCAGTACTTC.

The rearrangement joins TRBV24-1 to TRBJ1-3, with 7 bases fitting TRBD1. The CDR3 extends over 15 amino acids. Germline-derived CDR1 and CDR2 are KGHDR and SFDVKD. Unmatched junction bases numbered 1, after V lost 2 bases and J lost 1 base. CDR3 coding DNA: TGTGCCACCAGTGATTCCAGGGGGTCTGGAAACACCATATATTTT. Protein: CATSDSRGSGNTIYF.

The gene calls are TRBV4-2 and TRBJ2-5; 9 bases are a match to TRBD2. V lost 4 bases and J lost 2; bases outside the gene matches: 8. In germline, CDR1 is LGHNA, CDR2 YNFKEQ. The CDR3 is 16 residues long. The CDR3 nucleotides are TGTGCCAGCAGCCGACAGGCGGGAGGGGGGCAAGAGACCCAGTACTTC. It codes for CASSRQAGGGQETQYF.

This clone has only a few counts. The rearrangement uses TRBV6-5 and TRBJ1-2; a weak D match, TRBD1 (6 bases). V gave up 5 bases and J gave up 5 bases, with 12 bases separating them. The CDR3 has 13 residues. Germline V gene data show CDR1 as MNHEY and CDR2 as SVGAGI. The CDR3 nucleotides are TGTGCCAGCAGTAAACAGGGAGGGTATGGCTACACCTTC. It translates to CASSKQGGYGYTF.

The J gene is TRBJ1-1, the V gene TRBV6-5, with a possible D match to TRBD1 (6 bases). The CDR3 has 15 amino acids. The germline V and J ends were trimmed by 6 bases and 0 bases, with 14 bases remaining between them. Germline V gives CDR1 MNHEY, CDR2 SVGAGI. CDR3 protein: CASRETGLMNTEAFF. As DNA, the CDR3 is TGTGCCAGCAGGGAGACAGGCCTAATGAACACTGAAGCTTTCTTT.

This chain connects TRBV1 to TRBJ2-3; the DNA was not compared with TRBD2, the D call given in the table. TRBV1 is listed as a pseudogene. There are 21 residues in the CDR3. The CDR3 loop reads CTSSPNSTPGLAGKSTDTQYF. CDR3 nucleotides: TGCACCAGCAGTCCCAATTCGACACCGGGACTAGCGGGTAAAAGCACAGATACGCAGTATTTT.

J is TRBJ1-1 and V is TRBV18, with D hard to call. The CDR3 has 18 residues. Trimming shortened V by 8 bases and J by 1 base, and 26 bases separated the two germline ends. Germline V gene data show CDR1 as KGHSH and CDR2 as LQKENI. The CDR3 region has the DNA TGTGCCAGCACCCCCGGCGGACTGCATCTCAATGGGAACACTGAAGCTTTCTTT. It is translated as CASTPGGLHLNGNTEAFF.

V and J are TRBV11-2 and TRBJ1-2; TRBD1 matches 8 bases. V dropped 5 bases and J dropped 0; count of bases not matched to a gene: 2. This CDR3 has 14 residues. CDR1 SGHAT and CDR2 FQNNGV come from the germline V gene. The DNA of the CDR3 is TGTGCCAGCAGCCCGGGACAGGCTAACTATGGCTACACCTTC. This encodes CASSPGQANYGYTF.

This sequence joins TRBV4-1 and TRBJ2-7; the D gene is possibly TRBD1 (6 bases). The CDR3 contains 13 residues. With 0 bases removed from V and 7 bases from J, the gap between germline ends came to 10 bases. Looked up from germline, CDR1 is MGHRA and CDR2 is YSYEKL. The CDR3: CASSQDWGREQYF. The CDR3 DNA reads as TGCGCCAGCAGCCAAGATTGGGGGCGGGAGCAGTACTTC.

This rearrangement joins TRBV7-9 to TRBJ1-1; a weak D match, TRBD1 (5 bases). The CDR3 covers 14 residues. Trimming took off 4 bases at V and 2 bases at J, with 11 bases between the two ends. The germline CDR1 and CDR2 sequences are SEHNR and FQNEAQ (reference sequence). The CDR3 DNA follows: TGTGCCAGCAGCTCTCTGACAGCCAACACTGAAGCTTTCTTT. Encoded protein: CASSSLTANTEAFF.

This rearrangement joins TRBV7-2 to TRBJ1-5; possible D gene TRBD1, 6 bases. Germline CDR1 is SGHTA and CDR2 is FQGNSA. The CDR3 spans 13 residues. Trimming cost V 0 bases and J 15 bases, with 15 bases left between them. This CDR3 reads CASSLAQNRVWHF. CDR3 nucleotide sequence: TGTGCCAGCAGCTTAGCGCAGAACAGGGTATGGCATTTT. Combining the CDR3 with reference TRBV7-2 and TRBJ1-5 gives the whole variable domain GAGVSQSPSNKVTEKGKDVELRCDPISGHTALYWYRQSLGQGLEFLIYFQGNSAPDKSGLPSDRFSAERTGGSVSTLTIQRTQQEDSAVYLCASSLAQNRVWHFGDGTRLSIL.

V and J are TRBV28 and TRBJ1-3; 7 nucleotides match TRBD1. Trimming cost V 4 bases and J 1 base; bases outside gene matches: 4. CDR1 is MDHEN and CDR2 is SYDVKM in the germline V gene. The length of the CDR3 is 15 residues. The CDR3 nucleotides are TGTGCCAGCAGTTCAACGACAGGGTCTGGAAACACCATATATTTT. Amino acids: CASSSTTGSGNTIYF. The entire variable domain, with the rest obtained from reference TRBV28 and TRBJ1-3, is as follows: DVKVTQSSRYLVKRTGEKVFLECVQDMDHENMFWYRQDPGLGLRLIYFSYDVKMKEKGDIPEGYSVSREKKERFSLILESASTNQTSMYLCASSSTTGSGNTIYFGEGSWLTVV.

CDR3: CASSSQGTNEKLFF. The CDR3 DNA sequence: TGTGCCAGTAGTTCGCAGGGAACTAATGAAAAACTGTTTTTT. The chain uses TRBV19 and TRBJ1-4; D is perhaps TRBD1 (5 bases). The CDR3 is 14 residues long. V lost 5 bases to trimming and J lost 1 base, with 8 bases between them. CDR1 is LNHDA, CDR2 SQIVND, per germline (reference sequence).

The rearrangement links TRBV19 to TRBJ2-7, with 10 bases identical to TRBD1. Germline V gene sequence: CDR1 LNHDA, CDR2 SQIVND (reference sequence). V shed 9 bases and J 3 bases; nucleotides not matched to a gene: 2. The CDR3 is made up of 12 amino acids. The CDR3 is CASRDRGYEQYF. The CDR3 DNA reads TGTGCCAGCCGGGACAGGGGCTACGAGCAGTACTTC.

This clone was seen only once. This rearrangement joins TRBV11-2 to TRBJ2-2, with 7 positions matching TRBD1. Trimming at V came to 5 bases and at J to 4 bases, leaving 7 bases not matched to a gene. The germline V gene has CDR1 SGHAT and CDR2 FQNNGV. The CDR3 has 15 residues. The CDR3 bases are TGTGCCAGCAGCGTCAGACAGGGTCGCACCGGGGAGCTGTTTTTT. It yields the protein CASSVRQGRTGELFF. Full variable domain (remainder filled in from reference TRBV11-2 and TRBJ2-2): EAGVAQSPRYKIIEKRQSVAFWCNPISGHATLYWYQQILGQGPKLLIQFQNNGVVDDSQLPKDRFSAERLKGVDSTLKIQPAKLEDSAVYLCASSVRQGRTGELFFGEGSRLTVL.

The chain's CDR3 is CASSITGMGSGTQYF. The CDR3, as DNA: TGTGCCAGTAGTATCACAGGGATGGGGTCGGGGACCCAGTACTTC. The chain uses TRBV19 and TRBJ2-5, with D perhaps TRBD1 (6 bases). CDR1 is LNHDA, CDR2 SQIVND, per germline (reference sequence). The CDR3 sequence is 15 residues long. V gave up 3 bases and J gave up 7 bases, with 18 bases separating them.

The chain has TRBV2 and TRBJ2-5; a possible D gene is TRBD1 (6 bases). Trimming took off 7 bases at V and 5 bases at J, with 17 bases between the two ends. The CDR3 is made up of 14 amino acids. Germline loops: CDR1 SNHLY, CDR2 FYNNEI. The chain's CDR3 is CASKNRAPLETQYF. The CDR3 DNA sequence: TGTGCCAGCAAAAACAGGGCTCCGCTGGAGACCCAGTACTTC.

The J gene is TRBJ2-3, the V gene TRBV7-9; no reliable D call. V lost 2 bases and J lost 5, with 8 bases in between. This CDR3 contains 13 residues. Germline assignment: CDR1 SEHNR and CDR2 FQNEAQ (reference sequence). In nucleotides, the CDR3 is TGTGCCAGCAGCTTATCTGGGCAAGATACGCAGTATTTT. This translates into CASSLSGQDTQYF.